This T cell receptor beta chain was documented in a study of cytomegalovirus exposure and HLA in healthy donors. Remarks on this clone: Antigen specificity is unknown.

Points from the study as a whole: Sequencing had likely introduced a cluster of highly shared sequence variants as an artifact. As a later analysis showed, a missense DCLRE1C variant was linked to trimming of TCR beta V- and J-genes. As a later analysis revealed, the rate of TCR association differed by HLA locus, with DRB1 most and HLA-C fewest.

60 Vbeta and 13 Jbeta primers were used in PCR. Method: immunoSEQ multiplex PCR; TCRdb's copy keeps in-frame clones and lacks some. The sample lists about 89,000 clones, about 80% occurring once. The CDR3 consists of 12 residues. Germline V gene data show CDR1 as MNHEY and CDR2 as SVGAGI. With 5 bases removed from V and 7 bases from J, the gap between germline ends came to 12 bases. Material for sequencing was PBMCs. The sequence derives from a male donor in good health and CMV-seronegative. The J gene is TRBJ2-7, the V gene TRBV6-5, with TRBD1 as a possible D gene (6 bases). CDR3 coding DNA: TGTGCCAGCAGTGCTACAGGGATTGAGCAGTACTTC. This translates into CASSATGIEQYF.